This T cell receptor beta chain was captured in a study of T cells in Graves' hyperthyroidism and ophthalmopathy. This CDR3 is built from 14 residues. Looked up from germline, CDR1 is MNHNS and CDR2 is SASEGT. Trimming took off 6 bases at V and 2 bases at J, with 12 bases between the two ends. Amplification targeted TCR beta CDR3 regions from RNA transcripts. The HTBI primer set drove a first-round RT-PCR of the TCR CDR3. TCRdb redid the calling of the multiplex PCR reads with MiXCR, one entry per CDR3 protein. This table holds 350,000 to 450,000 distinct CDR3 sequences, 11% to 15% found once. Ophthalmopathy cases scored 3 or more on the Clinical Activity Score and 4 or more on NOSPECS grade, with duration below 3 months. This clonotype has a count of ten or more.

The sample was blood. The rearrangement links TRBV6-1 to TRBJ2-3; a possible D gene is TRBD1 (5 bases). The sequence was collected from a man in his forties or fifties with Graves' ophthalmopathy. Written as DNA, the CDR3 is TGTGCCAGCAGCCGCAGGGTCCACACAGATACGCAGTATTTT. It specifies CASSRRVHTDTQYF.